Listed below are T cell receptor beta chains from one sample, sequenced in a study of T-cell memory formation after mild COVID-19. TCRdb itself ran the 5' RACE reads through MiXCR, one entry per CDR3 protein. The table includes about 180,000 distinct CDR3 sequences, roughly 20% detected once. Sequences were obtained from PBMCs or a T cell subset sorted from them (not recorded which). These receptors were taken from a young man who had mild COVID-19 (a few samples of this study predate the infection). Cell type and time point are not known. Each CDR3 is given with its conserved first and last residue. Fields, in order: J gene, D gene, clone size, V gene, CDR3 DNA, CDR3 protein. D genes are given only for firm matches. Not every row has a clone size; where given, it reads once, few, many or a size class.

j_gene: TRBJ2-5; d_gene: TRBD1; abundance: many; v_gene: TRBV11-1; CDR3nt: TGTGCCAGCAGCCGTTCCGGGACAGGACAAGAGACCCAGTACTTC; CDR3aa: CASSRSGTGQETQYF
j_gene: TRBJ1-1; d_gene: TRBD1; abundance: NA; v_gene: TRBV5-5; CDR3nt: TGTGCCAGCAGACGGGGACAGGGTGTCACTGAAGCTTTCTTT; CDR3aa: CASRRGQGVTEAFF
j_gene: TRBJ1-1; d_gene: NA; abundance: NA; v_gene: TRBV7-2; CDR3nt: TGTGCCAGCAGCCCCCAATGGGGGCCTGACACTGAAGCTTTCTTT; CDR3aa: CASSPQWGPDTEAFF
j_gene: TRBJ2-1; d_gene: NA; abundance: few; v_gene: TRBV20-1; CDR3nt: TGCAGTGCTAAGCCAAGGGGCGATGAGCAGTTCTTC; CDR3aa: CSAKPRGDEQFF
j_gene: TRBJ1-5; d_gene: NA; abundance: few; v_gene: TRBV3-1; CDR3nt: TGTGCCTCGGGCAGTAGCAATCAGCCCCAGCATTTT; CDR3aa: CASGSSNQPQHF
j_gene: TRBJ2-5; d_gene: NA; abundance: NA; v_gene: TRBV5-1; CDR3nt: TGCGCCAGCAGCACAAACCAAGAGACCCAGTACTTC; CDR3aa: CASSTNQETQYF
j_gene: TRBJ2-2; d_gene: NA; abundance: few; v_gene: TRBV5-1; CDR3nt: TGCGCCAGCAGCCCGGGACACTCCACCGGGGAGCTGTTTTTT; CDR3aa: CASSPGHSTGELFF
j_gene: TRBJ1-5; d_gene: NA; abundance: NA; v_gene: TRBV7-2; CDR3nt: TGTGCCAGCAGCTTTTTGGTTAGCAATCAGCCCCAGCATTTT; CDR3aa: CASSFLVSNQPQHF
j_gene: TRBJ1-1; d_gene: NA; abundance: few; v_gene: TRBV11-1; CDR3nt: TGTGCCAGCAGCTTAGCTGCCAAAGGCACTGAAGCTTTCTTT; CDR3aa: CASSLAAKGTEAFF
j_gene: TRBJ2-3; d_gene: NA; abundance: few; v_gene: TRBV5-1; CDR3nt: TGCGCCAGCAGCACCATAGCCACAGATACGCAGTATTTT; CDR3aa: CASSTIATDTQYF
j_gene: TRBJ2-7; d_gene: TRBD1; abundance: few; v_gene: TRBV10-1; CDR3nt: TGCGCCAGCAGTGAGGGCCGGGACAGGGAATACGAGCAGTACTTC; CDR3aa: CASSEGRDREYEQYF
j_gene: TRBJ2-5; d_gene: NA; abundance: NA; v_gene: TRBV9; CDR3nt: TGTGCCAGCAGCATACGGATGGGAGAGACCCAGTACTTC; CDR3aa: CASSIRMGETQYF
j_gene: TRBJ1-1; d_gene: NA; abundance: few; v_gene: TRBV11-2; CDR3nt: TGTGCCCCCCCCGGGGAGGGGAAGAATGAAGCTTTCTTT; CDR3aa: CAPPGEGKNEAFF
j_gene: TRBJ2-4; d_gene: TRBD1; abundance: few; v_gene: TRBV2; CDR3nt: TGTGCCAGCAGCGGGACAGGGGGCGGTGGAAACATTCAGTACTTC; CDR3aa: CASSGTGGGGNIQYF
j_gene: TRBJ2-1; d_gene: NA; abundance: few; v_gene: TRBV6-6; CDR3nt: TGTGCCAGCACCCTACGAGGGGGCAATGAGCAGTTCTTC; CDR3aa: CASTLRGGNEQFF
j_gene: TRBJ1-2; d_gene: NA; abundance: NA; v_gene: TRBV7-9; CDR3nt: TGTGCCAGCAGCTTACCCGGGGGGAGCTATGGCTACACCTTC; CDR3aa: CASSLPGGSYGYTF
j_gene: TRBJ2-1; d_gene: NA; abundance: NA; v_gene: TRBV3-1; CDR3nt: TGTGCCAGCAGCCAAGATTTGGGGGTCCCTTTCAATGAGCAGTTCTTC; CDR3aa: CASSQDLGVPFNEQFF
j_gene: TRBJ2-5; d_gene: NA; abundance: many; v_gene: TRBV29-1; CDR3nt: TGCAGCGTTGGTGGGGCGGAACCAAGTCGCACCCAGTACTTC; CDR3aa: CSVGGAEPSRTQYF
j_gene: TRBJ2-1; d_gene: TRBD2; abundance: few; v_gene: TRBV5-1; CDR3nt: TGCGCCAGCAGCTTAAGGTTGGGGGGGAAGGATGAGCAGTTCTTC; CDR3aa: CASSLRLGGKDEQFF
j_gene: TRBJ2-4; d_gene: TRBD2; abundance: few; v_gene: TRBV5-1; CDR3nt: TGCGCCAGCAGCTTCGGGGGGAGGAAAAACATTCAGTACTTC; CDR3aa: CASSFGGRKNIQYF
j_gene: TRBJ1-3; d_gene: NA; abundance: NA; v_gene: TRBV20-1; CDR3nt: TGCAGTGCTGCCGGTGGGGGTGTGGGCCCTTCCAGAAACACCATATATTTT; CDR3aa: CSAAGGGVGPSRNTIYF
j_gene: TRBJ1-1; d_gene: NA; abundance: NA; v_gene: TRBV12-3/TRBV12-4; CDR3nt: TGTGCCAGCAGTCCGCAGGGGTTCACTGAAGCTTTCTTT; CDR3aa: CASSPQGFTEAFF
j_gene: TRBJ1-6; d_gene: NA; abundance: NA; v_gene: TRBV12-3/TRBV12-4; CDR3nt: TGTGCCAGCAGTTCCGGTTGGGGAAGCTCCTATAATTCACCCCTCCACTTT; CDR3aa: CASSSGWGSSYNSPLHF
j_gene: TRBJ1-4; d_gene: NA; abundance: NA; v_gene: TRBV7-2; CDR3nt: TGTGCCAGCAGCCCTAACCGTGGCTCCTGGTCCACTAATGAAAAACTGTTTTTT; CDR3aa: CASSPNRGSWSTNEKLFF
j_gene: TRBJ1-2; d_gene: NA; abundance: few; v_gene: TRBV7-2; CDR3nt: TGTGCCAGCAGCTTGGGGAGACCCTATGGCTACACCTTC; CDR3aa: CASSLGRPYGYTF
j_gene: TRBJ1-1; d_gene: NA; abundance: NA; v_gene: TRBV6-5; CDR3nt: TGTGCCAGCAGTTACGCAAACTCGGGCACTGAAGCTTTCTTT; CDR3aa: CASSYANSGTEAFF
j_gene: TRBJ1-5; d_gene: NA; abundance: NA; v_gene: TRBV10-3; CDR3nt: TGTGCCATCAGTGAGTCAGGGGGGTTCAAAGGATATCAGCCCCAGCATTTT; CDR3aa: CAISESGGFKGYQPQHF
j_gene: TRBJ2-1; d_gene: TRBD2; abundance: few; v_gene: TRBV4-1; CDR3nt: TGCGCCAGCAGCCAAGCCAGGACTAGTTTTGAGCAGTTCTTC; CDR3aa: CASSQARTSFEQFF
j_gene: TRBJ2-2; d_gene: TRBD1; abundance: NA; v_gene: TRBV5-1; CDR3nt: TGCGCCAGCTATACAGGGGGCTTAAACACCGGGGAGCTGTTTTTT; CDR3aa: CASYTGGLNTGELFF
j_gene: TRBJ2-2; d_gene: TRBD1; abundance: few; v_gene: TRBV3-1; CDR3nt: TGTGCCAGCAGCCAAGCCCAGGGGGCCGGCGGGGAGCTGTTTTTT; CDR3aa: CASSQAQGAGGELFF
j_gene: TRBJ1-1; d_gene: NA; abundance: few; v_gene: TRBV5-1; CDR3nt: TGCGCCAGCAGCTTTGGTACCCAAGGGGGAACTGAAGCTTTCTTT; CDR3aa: CASSFGTQGGTEAFF
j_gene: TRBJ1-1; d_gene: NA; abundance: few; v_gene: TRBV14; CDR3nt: TGTGCCAGCAGCCAAGGGGGTCTGGTAGGGACTGAAGCTTTCTTT; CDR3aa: CASSQGGLVGTEAFF
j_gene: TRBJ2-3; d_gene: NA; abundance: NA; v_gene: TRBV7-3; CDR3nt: TGTGCCAGCAGCGAAAGGGCCGCAGATACGCAGTATTTT; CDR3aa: CASSERAADTQYF
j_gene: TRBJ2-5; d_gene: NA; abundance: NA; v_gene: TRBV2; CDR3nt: TGTGCCAGCAGCCCTCCAGGAGGGCAAACCCAGTACTTC; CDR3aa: CASSPPGGQTQYF